These 25 T cell receptor beta chains were sequenced from one sample in a study of cytomegalovirus exposure and HLA in healthy donors. TCRdb keeps only in-frame clones here, not all; method: immunoSEQ multiplex PCR. The data contain 65,000 to 85,000 clones, 85% to 95% of them singletons. The sequenced sample consisted of PBMCs. All receptors come from a woman aged 18-30 years in good health and CMV-seronegative.

This sequence joins TRBV9 and TRBJ2-1; the D gene is possibly TRBD2 (6 bases). Looked up from germline, CDR1 is SGDLS and CDR2 is YYNGEE. The CDR3 contains 17 residues. V was pared by 5 bases and J by 1 base, with 19 bases between. CDR3: CASSADPGGPSYNEQFF. CDR3 DNA: TGTGCCAGCAGTGCCGACCCCGGGGGTCCATCCTACAATGAGCAGTTCTTC.

The chain uses TRBV9 and TRBJ1-2; D is ambiguous. The CDR3 totals 16 residues. Per the germline V gene, CDR1 is SGDLS and CDR2 is YYNGEE. Trimming left V 2 bases short and J 3 bases short, with 17 bases between. CDR3 DNA: TGTGCCAGCAGCGTGACTAGTGCCCTTTTCGACTATGGCTACACCTTC. It is translated as CASSVTSALFDYGYTF.

The V gene is TRBV25-1, the J gene TRBJ2-7, with a possible D match to TRBD1 (6 bases). V shed 0 bases and J shed 10 bases, with 10 bases lying between them. In germline, CDR1 is MGHDK, CDR2 SYGVNS. The CDR3 has 12 amino acids. CDR3 DNA sequence: TGTGCCAGCAGTGAATACGGCAGGGGACAGTACTTC. Protein sequence: CASSEYGRGQYF.

The V gene is TRBV6-1, the J gene TRBJ1-1, with 7 nucleotides matching TRBD1. Unmatched junction bases numbered 6, after V lost 1 base and J lost 10 bases. CDR3 length: 13 residues. Germline V lookup: CDR1 MNHNS, CDR2 SASEGT. CDR3 loop: CASSEGWNRGAFF. CDR3 DNA: TGTGCCAGCAGTGAAGGGTGGAACAGGGGAGCTTTCTTT.

The CDR3: CASSIGRLAKNIQYF. CDR3 DNA: TGTGCCAGTAGTATAGGGCGGCTAGCCAAAAACATTCAGTACTTC. This chain links TRBV19 with TRBJ2-4; D is unresolved. The CDR3 totals 15 residues. The V and J ends lost 1 base and 0 bases respectively, with 7 bases between them. CDR1 and CDR2 (germline): LNHDA, SQIVND (reference sequence).

In this sample, this clone turned up a few times. CDR3 bases: TGCGCCAGCAGCTCACAGGGTCTACGAGAGACCCAGTACTTC. Translation gives CASSSQGLRETQYF. This chain connects TRBV5-1 to TRBJ2-5, with D possibly TRBD1 on 6 matching bases. The germline V gene encodes CDR1 SGHRS and CDR2 YFSETQ. V lost 3 bases, J lost 4 bases, and 13 bases lay in between. The CDR3 totals 14 residues. The full variable domain, with the rest looked up from reference TRBV5-1 and TRBJ2-5, is KAGVTQTPRYLIKTRGQQVTLSCSPISGHRSVSWYQQTPGQGLQFLFEYFSETQRNKGNFPGRFSGRQFSNSRSEMNVSTLELGDSALYLCASSSQGLRETQYFGPGTRLLVL.

This chain uses TRBV5-6 with TRBJ2-7, with a tentative D call TRBD1 (6 bases). Between the trimmed V and J ends, which lost 6 bases and 6 bases, there was a span of 16 bases. This CDR3 spans 13 amino acids. Germline V lookup: CDR1 SGHDT, CDR2 YYEEEE. The CDR3 here is CASIQQGRGEQYF. The CDR3 coding sequence is TGTGCCAGCATCCAACAGGGTAGGGGCGAGCAGTACTTC.

This chain links TRBV7-2 with TRBJ2-7; 7 positions match TRBD1. Germline V gene data show CDR1 as SGHTA and CDR2 as FQGNSA. This CDR3 has 14 residues. V shed 1 base, J shed 1 base, and the junction held 1 base outside the gene matches. The CDR3: CASSLVGQSYEQYF. The CDR3, as DNA: TGTGCCAGCAGCTTAGTGGGACAGTCCTACGAGCAGTACTTC.

The chain combines TRBV10-2 with TRBJ2-7; 10 positions match TRBD1. CDR1 is WSHSY, CDR2 SAAADI, per germline. CDR3 length: 16 amino acids. V gave up 7 bases and J gave up 0 bases; unmatched junction bases: 9. The CDR3 nucleotides are TGCGCCAGCACAGGGACAGGGGCCTTCCTCTCCTACGAGCAGTACTTC. Its protein is CASTGTGAFLSYEQYF.

The chain uses TRBV29-1 and TRBJ2-7, with TRBD1 as a possible D gene (6 bases). The CDR3 spans 13 residues. CDR1 and CDR2 from the germline V gene are SQVTM and ANQGSEA. The ends were cut back, 3 bases at V and 0 bases at J, with 9 bases in the middle. The CDR3 coding sequence is TGCAGCGTTGAGGGACACAGCTCCTACGAGCAGTACTTC. Its translation is CSVEGHSSYEQYF.

A single count supports this clone. The CDR3 DNA is TGTGCCAGCAGCCTCAGGTACGATGATGGCTACACCTTC. Translated: CASSLRYDDGYTF. The rearrangement joins TRBV7-2 to TRBJ1-2; no firm D call. The CDR3 spans 13 residues. V lost 5 bases, J lost 6 bases, and 13 bases lay in between. CDR1 SGHTA and CDR2 FQGNSA come from the germline V gene.

The chain couples TRBV18 to TRBJ1-1; TRBD1 matches at 8 bases. J lost 4 bases, V lost 5 bases, and 6 bases had no gene match. The germline CDR1 and CDR2 sequences are KGHSH and LQKENI. There are 14 residues in the CDR3. The CDR3, as DNA: TGTGCCAGCTCAACAATACAGGGGGGCACTGAAGCTTTCTTT. This codes for CASSTIQGGTEAFF.

The chain has TRBV5-1 and TRBJ1-3; TRBD1 matches at 7 bases. Germline V CDR1 and CDR2: SGHRS, YFSETQ. CDR3 length equals 17 residues. Losses at the gene ends were 3 bases for V and 0 bases for J; bases not matched to a gene: 9. The CDR3 DNA follows: TGCGCCAGCAGCTCCACAGGGGCCCCTGGCTCTGGAAACACCATATATTTT. Protein product: CASSSTGAPGSGNTIYF.

This chain uses TRBV4-2 with TRBJ2-3; D not resolved. This CDR3 has 14 amino acids. CDR1 LGHNA and CDR2 YNFKEQ come from the germline V gene. Trimming removed 4 bases from V and 4 bases from J, with 12 bases in between. CDR3 amino acids: CASSLNREPDTQYF. The CDR3 region has the DNA TGTGCCAGCAGCCTCAATCGCGAACCAGATACGCAGTATTTT.

The chain has TRBV7-9 and TRBJ1-4; D possibly corresponds to TRBD1 (5 bases). V was cut by 6 bases and J by 6 bases, with 14 bases left in between. Germline CDR1 reads SEHNR; CDR2 reads FQNEAQ (reference sequence). This CDR3 region has 14 residues. CDR3 sequence: CASSIFQGDEKLFF. In DNA form, the CDR3 reads TGTGCCAGCAGTATATTTCAAGGGGATGAAAAACTGTTTTTT.

The DNA for the CDR3 is TGTGCCTGGAGTGACCCGACCCGGGGAGATACGCAGTATTTT. Translation: CAWSDPTRGDTQYF. The chain combines TRBV30 with TRBJ2-3, with a tentative D call TRBD2 (5 bases). CDR3 length equals 14 residues. Trimming cost V 1 base and J 5 bases, with 13 bases left between them. The germline CDR1 and CDR2 sequences are GTSNPN and SVGIG (reference sequence).

The chain is built from TRBV2 and TRBJ2-7; D uncertain. Looked up from germline, CDR1 is SNHLY and CDR2 is FYNNEI. With 7 bases removed from V and 4 bases from J, the gap between germline ends came to 8 bases. The CDR3 is 11 residues long. CDR3 residues: CASILEYEQYF. CDR3 nucleotide sequence: TGTGCCAGCATTCTCGAGTACGAGCAGTACTTC.

This clone was seen a single time. The chain carries TRBV7-9 and TRBJ1-6; unclear D gene. The CDR3 has 16 residues. V shed 1 base and J shed 3 bases, with 10 bases lying between them. Germline V gene data show CDR1 as SEHNR and CDR2 as FQNEAQ (reference sequence). The CDR3: CASSLDSRIYNSPLHF. The CDR3 DNA reads TGTGCCAGCAGCTTAGACAGCCGAATCTATAATTCACCCCTCCACTTT.

This sequence joins TRBV5-1 and TRBJ1-1; a possible D gene is TRBD1 (6 bases). Trimming cost V 1 base and J 7 bases, with 11 bases left between them. Germline CDR1 reads SGHRS; CDR2 reads YFSETQ. CDR3 length: 13 amino acids. The CDR3 is CASSLTGNGEAFF. CDR3 bases: TGCGCCAGCAGCTTGACAGGGAATGGTGAAGCTTTCTTT.

The chain is built from TRBV23-1 and TRBJ1-1; 7 nucleotides agree with TRBD1. TRBV23-1 is an ORF for which the function is uncertain. The CDR3 contains 13 residues. J lost 10 bases, V lost 7 bases, and 12 bases had no gene match. This CDR3 reads CASNSRDSIRAFF. CDR3 in DNA: TGCGCCAGCAATAGTAGGGACAGTATCCGAGCTTTCTTT.

J is TRBJ2-1 and V is TRBV6-5; TRBD1 is a possible D gene (6 bases). The CDR3 is 16 residues long. CDR1 is MNHEY, CDR2 SVGAGI, per germline. The ends were cut back, 1 base at V and 8 bases at J, with 18 bases in the middle. The CDR3 loop reads CASSYYRGSRLDEQFF. The CDR3 DNA reads as TGTGCCAGCAGTTACTATAGGGGGTCCCGCTTAGATGAGCAGTTCTTC.

This chain connects TRBV19 to TRBJ2-5; 8 bases are a match to TRBD1. CDR1 and CDR2 (germline): LNHDA, SQIVND (reference sequence). V shed 5 bases, J shed 5 bases, and the junction held 7 bases outside the gene matches. The CDR3 is 14 amino acids. The DNA for the CDR3 is TGTGCCAGTAGTTCCCAGGGGGCGCGTGAGACCCAGTACTTC. Amino acids: CASSSQGARETQYF. Looking up the rest from reference TRBV19 and TRBJ2-5 gives the full variable domain: DGGITQSPKYLFRKEGQNVTLSCEQNLNHDAMYWYRQDPGQGLRLIYYSQIVNDFQKGDIAEGYSVSREKKESFPLTVTSAQKNPTAFYLCASSSQGARETQYFGPGTRLLVL.

This chain connects TRBV15 to TRBJ2-2; TRBD1 is a possible D gene (6 bases). This CDR3 contains 15 residues. Germline lookup yields CDR1 LNHNV and CDR2 YYDKDF (reference sequence). V lost 3 bases, J lost 1 base, and 9 bases lay in between. The chain's CDR3 is CATSSPGQNTGELFF. CDR3 nucleotide sequence: TGTGCCACCAGCAGCCCGGGACAGAACACCGGGGAGCTGTTTTTT.

The sample holds a few counts of this clone. This chain uses TRBV19 with TRBJ1-1; 9 bases are a match to TRBD1. The CDR3 contains 15 residues. Looked up from germline, CDR1 is LNHDA and CDR2 is SQIVND (reference sequence). After removal of 5 bases from V and 5 bases from J, the junction contained 9 bases not matched to a gene. CDR3 residues: CASSERPDRGTEAFF. The DNA for the CDR3 is TGTGCCAGTAGTGAGAGGCCCGACAGGGGGACTGAAGCTTTCTTT.

The chain uses TRBV7-2 and TRBJ2-3; 11 nucleotides match TRBD1. CDR1 and CDR2 from the germline V gene are SGHTA and FQGNSA. The CDR3 is made up of 15 amino acids. V trimming: 3 bases; J trimming: 5 bases; junction bases outside the gene matches: 4. Written as DNA, the CDR3 is TGTGCCAGCAGCTTTTCCGGGACAGGGGGAGATACGCAGTATTTT. It encodes CASSFSGTGGDTQYF.